This T cell receptor (beta chain) originates from a study of T cell responses to AZD1222 COVID-19 vaccine. V lost 4 bases, J lost 4 bases, and 8 bases lay in between. The germline V gene encodes CDR1 SGHDT and CDR2 YYEEEE. The CDR3 totals 12 residues. This clone came up once. TCRdb's copy holds only in-frame clones and misses some; the assay was immunoSEQ multiplex PCR. Of around 140,000 clones in the sample, more than 80% were seen once. The chain joins TRBV5-6 to TRBJ1-2; D gene uncertain. The clonotype originates from an adult in good health. Here the sequenced sample was peripheral blood, taken on day 0 of MenACWY control vaccination. This CDR3 is CASSAPGYGYTF. The DNA for the CDR3 is TGTGCCAGCAGCGCCCCGGGCTATGGCTACACCTTC. The whole variable domain, remainder taken from reference TRBV5-6 and TRBJ1-2, is DAGVTQSPTHLIKTRGQQVTLRCSPKSGHDTVSWYQQALGQGPQFIFQYYEEEERQRGNFPDRFSGHQFPNYSSELNVNALLLGDSALYLCASSAPGYGYTFGSGTRLTVV.